The T cell receptor (beta chain) under discussion was sequenced for a study of blood T cell repertoires in COVID-19. The method was immunoSEQ multiplex PCR; TCRdb's version includes in-frame clones alone and lacks a portion of them. The top ten hold roughly 6.2% of the sample, which has a few hundred thousand clones, around nine tenths seen once. The sample consisted of peripheral blood. The receptor's source is a man in his fifties or sixties who had recovered from COVID-19.

The CDR3 reads CASSSHSRGNNSPLHF. The CDR3 DNA sequence: TGTGCCAGCAGCTCCCACTCCAGGGGCAATAATTCACCCCTCCACTTT. J is TRBJ1-6 and V is TRBV3-1 (or the pseudogene TRBV3-2); maybe TRBD1 (6 bases). This CDR3 has 16 residues. V gave up 5 bases and J gave up 5 bases, with 16 bases separating them. Looked up from germline, CDR1 is LGHDT and CDR2 is YNNKEL (reference sequence).